A selection of T cell receptor beta chains follows, all from one sample in a study of cytomegalovirus exposure and HLA in healthy donors. TCRdb's table, derived via immunoSEQ multiplex PCR, lists solely in-frame clones and lacks some. The repertoire consists of 150,000 to 200,000 clones, with more than 60% occurring once and the leading ten covering 7.7%. Sequenced input: PBMCs. Receptors were obtained from a woman in her thirties or forties in good health and CMV-seropositive. Both conserved end residues are trimmed from each CDR3. The order of the fields is V gene, clone size, J gene, CDR3 protein. Size tells how often a clone was seen (once, few, many) or the class of an expanded clone, and some rows leave it out.

>TRBV6-5|NA|TRBJ1-1
ASSSYGEHTEAF
>TRBV9|NA|TRBJ2-2
ASSARGGRTGELF
>TRBV7-2|few|TRBJ1-1
ASSLVGSGMNTEAF
>TRBV7-2|NA|TRBJ2-7
ASSLAYSYEQY
>TRBV28|many|TRBJ2-3
ASSSLLTSGGTDTQY
>TRBV5-1|NA|TRBJ2-3
ASSLDPDREDTQY
>TRBV7-2|NA|TRBJ2-1
ASSPRREAYNEQF
>TRBV19|NA|TRBJ1-3
ASSMGTVLSGNTIY
>TRBV6-5|NA|TRBJ2-2
ASSYRGLATGELF
>TRBV6-5|NA|TRBJ1-1
ASSYTPNTEAF
>TRBV18|few|TRBJ2-1
ASSTGLAGPHGNNEQF
>TRBV18|NA|TRBJ2-7
ASSPGTGGEQY
>TRBV14|few|TRBJ2-2
ASSQEARGYNTGELF
>TRBV5-1|NA|TRBJ2-1
ASSWGQGGEQF
>TRBV5-4|NA|TRBJ2-5
ASSLGTGGTRGLAGESQY
>TRBV4-3|NA|TRBJ2-3
ASSQFPEEADTQY
>TRBV29-1|NA|TRBJ1-2
SVPREAGGFTNYGYT
>TRBV4-1|NA|TRBJ2-1
ASRGQNSYNEQF
>TRBV7-3|few|TRBJ2-2
ASSPDSPNTGELF
>TRBV4-1|few|TRBJ2-2
ASSRTSGITGELF
>TRBV30|NA|TRBJ2-7
AGSRGSYEQY
>TRBV19|NA|TRBJ2-5
ASTKGPGGDITETQY
>TRBV27|NA|TRBJ2-6
ASSKDPGLRLGANVLT
>TRBV2|NA|TRBJ2-2
ASRRALSGELF
>TRBV11-2|NA|TRBJ2-5
ASSSSATGQETQY
>TRBV7-2|NA|TRBJ2-7
ASSQDRGYYEQY
>TRBV6-6|NA|TRBJ1-5
ASKVGDQPQH
>TRBV19|NA|TRBJ1-1
ASSITGTTEAF
>TRBV5-4|NA|TRBJ1-1
ASSSSPNTEAF
>TRBV9|NA|TRBJ2-1
ASSVIGTGGLNEQF
>TRBV7-3|NA|TRBJ2-7
ASSLIAGGGAEQY
>TRBV6-6|NA|TRBJ2-3
ASSSSRGSGTDTQY
>TRBV4-2|NA|NA
ASSQDDGEAGYEQY
>TRBV25-1|NA|TRBJ1-1
ASRGTGGFSRDTEAF
>TRBV5-1|NA|NA
ASSPGGRLGEQY
>TRBV30|NA|TRBJ2-5
AWRDYWEAQY
>TRBV14|few|TRBJ2-7
ASSQGGLQGSEQY
>TRBV5-4|NA|TRBJ2-1
ASSFSGRAYNEQF
>TRBV11-2|few|TRBJ2-7
AGRGASTGYEQY
>TRBV7-9|NA|TRBJ2-7
ASSLDIAGQGYEQY
>TRBV25-1|NA|TRBJ2-7
ASSDIWSGGPHEQY
>TRBV27|NA|TRBJ1-5
ASRGQGNNQPQH
>TRBV27|NA|TRBJ2-7
ASSLSGGYLLEQY
>TRBV7-8|once|TRBJ2-2
ASSLLQGGTGELF
>TRBV28|NA|TRBJ1-2
ASRSRNYGYT
>TRBV10-3|NA|TRBJ1-2
AISESAGTENYGYT
>TRBV19|NA|TRBJ1-5
ASSISSFHEESNQPQH
>TRBV7-6|few|TRBJ1-3
ASSLIQGGGNTIY
>TRBV30|once|TRBJ1-3
AWSAGTGNTIY
>TRBV6-5|NA|TRBJ1-4
ASSYLGARGEKLF
>TRBV10-3|NA|TRBJ1-2
AIMQDRATLGYT
>TRBV11-2|NA|TRBJ1-5
ASSPQFNQPQH
>TRBV11-2|NA|TRBJ2-3
ASSLSLAGRDTDTQY
>TRBV10-3|NA|NA
AIRREGQDEQY
>TRBV4-1|NA|TRBJ2-7
ASSQVNVGDSYEQY
>TRBV6-1|few|TRBJ1-4
ASSDTASSTTNEKLF
>TRBV28|NA|TRBJ2-7
ASSYRGRTYEQY